This passage covers 13 T cell receptor beta chains from one sample sequenced in a study of human T cells and chemical hapten exposure (dated by TCRdb to the early 2020s). Library preparation was by RACE. The sequencing machine was a NextSeq 500. TCRdb reran the public reads through fastp at Q25 and MiXCR, keeping productive beta chains. Rows with a matching CDR3 protein are joined into one entry that keeps the most common DNA and genes. Recorded for this sample are around 300,000 distinct CDR3 sequences; roughly 7.4% of them occurred a single time. The biggest ten clones account for around 1.2% of the sample. The label giving this sample's time point can be read as: pre-sensitization, week 0. The treatment or condition label here, explained by the study, means: therapeutic diphenylcyclopropenone sensitization with weekly scalp DPC. Material: whole blood, obtained in connection with sensitization to the hapten diphenylcyclopropenone (DPC). The receptors derive from a man aged 18 to 35 with alopecia areata. Some clones in this sample may be carry-over from other donors' samples.

The chain has TRBV4-2 and TRBJ2-1; 7 bases match TRBD1. V was pared by 6 bases and J by 0 bases, with 8 bases of the junction left unmatched. Germline V gene data show CDR1 as LGHNA and CDR2 as YNFKEQ. The CDR3 sequence is 16 residues long. The CDR3 DNA reads TGTGCCAGCAGTCTAACGGCAGGGGGCTCCTACAATGAGCAGTTCTTC. Amino acids: CASSLTAGGSYNEQFF.

In its sample, this clonotype was seen many times. This rearrangement joins TRBV6-5 to TRBJ1-6; 9 nucleotides match TRBD1. The germline CDR1 and CDR2 sequences are MNHEY and SVGAGI. The CDR3 has 15 amino acids. V shed 4 bases, J shed 7 bases, and the junction held 5 bases outside the gene matches. The chain's CDR3 is CASSFNGQGNSPLHF. The CDR3 DNA reads as TGTGCCAGCAGTTTTAATGGACAGGGGAATTCACCCCTCCACTTT.

This clonotype has a count of ten or more. The chain uses TRBV12-3 or TRBV12-4 and TRBJ2-7; no clear D gene. CDR3 size: 13 residues. Trimming took off 3 bases at V and 4 bases at J, with 10 bases between the two ends. The CDR3 is CASSFYSYYEQYV. The DNA of the CDR3 is TGTGCCAGCAGTTTCTATTCCTATTACGAGCAGTACGTC.

This clonotype was counted only a few times. The V call is TRBV6-5, the J call TRBJ1-4; no clear D gene. Germline CDR1 is MNHEY and CDR2 is SVGAGI. V dropped 0 bases and J dropped 8 bases, with 10 bases sitting between them. The CDR3 is made up of 14 amino acids. The CDR3 bases are TGTGCCAGCAGTTACTCGCTCAGTGGCGAAAAACTGTTTTTT. Its translation is CASSYSLSGEKLFF.

The chain joins TRBV6-5 to TRBJ2-3; 9 bases are shared with TRBD1. Trimming removed 5 bases from V and 8 bases from J; junction bases left unmatched: 11. Germline CDR1 is MNHEY and CDR2 is SVGAGI. This CDR3 has 15 residues. This CDR3 reads CASSQGTGSRVTQYF. In DNA form, the CDR3 reads TGTGCCAGCAGTCAAGGGACAGGGTCGCGGGTTACGCAGTATTTT.

The chain employs TRBV4-2 and TRBJ2-1; 9 bases match TRBD1. The CDR3 runs 17 residues. The V gene end was trimmed by 0 bases and the J gene end by 4 bases; junction bases not matched to a gene: 7. CDR1 is LGHNA, CDR2 YNFKEQ, per germline. CDR3 amino acids: CASSQDFGDRVYNEQFF. CDR3 DNA: TGTGCCAGCAGCCAAGATTTCGGGGACAGGGTATACAATGAGCAGTTCTTC.

Here the CDR3 reads CSVAIPNRNEQFF. Written as DNA, the CDR3 is TGCAGCGTGGCCATCCCCAACCGCAATGAGCAGTTCTTC. The J gene is TRBJ2-1, the V gene TRBV29-1; D ambiguous. The CDR3 sequence is 13 residues long. CDR1 SQVTM and CDR2 ANQGSEA come from the germline V gene. The ends were cut back, 6 bases at V and 6 bases at J, with 15 bases in the middle.

This chain links TRBV28 with TRBJ2-7; 10 bases are a match to TRBD1. The CDR3 length is 15 residues. V lost 3 bases, J lost 1 base, and 3 bases stayed unmatched. Per germline, CDR1 MDHEN and CDR2 SYDVKM. CDR3 nucleotide sequence: TGTGCCAGCAGTTTTGGGGGACAGGGGTCCTACGAGCAGTACTTC. This translates into CASSFGGQGSYEQYF.

This clonotype was seen a handful of times. The chain employs TRBV27 and TRBJ2-7, with D maybe TRBD2 (5 bases). V gave up 0 bases and J gave up 3 bases, with 21 bases separating them. Germline CDR1 and CDR2: MNHEY and SMNVEV (reference sequence). This CDR3 is 18 amino acids long. The CDR3 protein is CASSLSLSLGRRIYEQYV. DNA for the CDR3: TGTGCCAGCAGTTTATCTCTGTCGCTAGGACGGAGGATCTACGAGCAGTACGTC.

V and J are TRBV27 and TRBJ2-7; 7 bases map to TRBD2. With 8 bases clipped from V and 0 bases from J, the junction kept 7 bases outside the gene matches. This CDR3 is built from 14 residues. Germline V lookup: CDR1 MNHEY, CDR2 SMNVEV (reference sequence). The CDR3 loop is CASGSGASSYEQYF. The CDR3 DNA follows: TGTGCCAGCGGAAGCGGGGCGAGCTCCTACGAGCAGTACTTC.

This chain joins TRBV5-1 and TRBJ1-3; D uncertain. This CDR3 is 17 amino acids long. Germline CDR1 is SGHRS and CDR2 is YFSETQ. Trimming stripped 4 bases from V and 0 bases from J, with 17 bases between. CDR3 in DNA: TGCGCCAGCAGCCCGGCGGCAGCGAGTAGCTCTGGAAACACCATATATTTT. Its protein is CASSPAAASSSGNTIYF.

This clonotype was seen only a few times. The genes are TRBV5-1 and TRBJ1-3; tentative D call: TRBD1 (6 bases). The V and J ends lost 0 bases and 0 bases respectively, with 10 bases between them. The CDR3 is made up of 16 amino acids. Germline CDR1 SGHRS, CDR2 YFSETQ. Written as DNA, the CDR3 is TGCGCCAGCAGCTTGGCCGGGACACTCTCTGGAAACACCATATATTTT. Translated, it gives CASSLAGTLSGNTIYF.

This sequence joins TRBV5-1 and TRBJ1-6; D call uncertain. Trimming left V 0 bases short and J 7 bases short, with 11 bases between. The CDR3 is made up of 15 amino acids. The germline V gene has CDR1 SGHRS and CDR2 YFSETQ. CDR3 sequence (DNA): TGCGCCAGCAGCTTGGTACAGCTGTCGAATTCACCCCTCCACTTT. Translation gives CASSLVQLSNSPLHF.